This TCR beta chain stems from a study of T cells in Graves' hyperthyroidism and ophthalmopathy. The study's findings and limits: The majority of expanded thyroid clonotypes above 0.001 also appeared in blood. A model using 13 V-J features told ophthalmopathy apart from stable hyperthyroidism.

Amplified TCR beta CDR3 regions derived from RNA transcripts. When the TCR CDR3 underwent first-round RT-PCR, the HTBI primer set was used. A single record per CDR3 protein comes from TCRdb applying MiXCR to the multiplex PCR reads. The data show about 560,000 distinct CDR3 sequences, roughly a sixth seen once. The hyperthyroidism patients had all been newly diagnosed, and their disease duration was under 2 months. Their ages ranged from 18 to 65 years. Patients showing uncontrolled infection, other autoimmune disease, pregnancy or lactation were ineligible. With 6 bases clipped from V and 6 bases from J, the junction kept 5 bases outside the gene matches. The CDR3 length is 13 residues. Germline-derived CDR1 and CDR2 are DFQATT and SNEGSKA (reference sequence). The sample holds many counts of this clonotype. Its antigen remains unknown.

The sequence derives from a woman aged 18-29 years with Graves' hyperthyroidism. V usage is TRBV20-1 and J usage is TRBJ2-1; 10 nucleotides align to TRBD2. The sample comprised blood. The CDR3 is CSALAGASNEQFF. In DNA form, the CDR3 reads TGCAGTGCCCTAGCGGGGGCGAGCAATGAGCAGTTCTTC.